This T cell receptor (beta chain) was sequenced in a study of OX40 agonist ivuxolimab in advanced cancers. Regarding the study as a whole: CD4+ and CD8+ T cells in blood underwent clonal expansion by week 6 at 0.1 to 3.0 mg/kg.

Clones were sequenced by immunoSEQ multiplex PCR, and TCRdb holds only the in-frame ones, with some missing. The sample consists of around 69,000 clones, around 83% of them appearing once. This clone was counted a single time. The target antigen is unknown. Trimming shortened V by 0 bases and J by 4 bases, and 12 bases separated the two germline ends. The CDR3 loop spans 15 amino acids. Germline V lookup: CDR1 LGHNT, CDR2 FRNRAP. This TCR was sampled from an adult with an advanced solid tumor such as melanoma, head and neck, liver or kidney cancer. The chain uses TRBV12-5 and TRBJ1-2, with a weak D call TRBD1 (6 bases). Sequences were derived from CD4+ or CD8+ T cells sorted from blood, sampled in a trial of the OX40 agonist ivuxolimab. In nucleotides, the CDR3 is TGTGCTAGTGGTTTGGTAACAGGGACGGGCTATGGCTACACCTTC. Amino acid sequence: CASGLVTGTGYGYTF.